The 13 T cell receptor beta chains listed next were all sequenced from one sample in a study of beta chain features in type 1 diabetes. Isolated RNA was reverse transcribed in full, so expressed TCRB transcripts were sequenced. The assay was immunoSEQ multiplex PCR, and TCRdb's table has in-frame clones only and misses some. Of around 280,000 clones listed, about 8.5% were seen once; the top ten hold approximately 1%. Sample: central memory CD4+ T cells from blood. Every receptor here comes from a woman under 30 in good health.

The V and J genes are TRBV6-1 and TRBJ1-2; 7 bases are shared with TRBD1. Germline V gene sequence: CDR1 MNHNS, CDR2 SASEGT. V dropped 2 bases and J dropped 3; count of bases not matched to a gene: 6. This CDR3 comprises 15 residues. CDR3 loop: CASSETPGQDYGYTF. The CDR3 DNA sequence: TGTGCCAGCAGTGAAACCCCCGGACAGGACTATGGCTACACCTTC.

This sequence joins TRBV28 and TRBJ2-1; tentative D call: TRBD2 (6 bases). The CDR3 covers 16 residues. Germline CDR1 is MDHEN and CDR2 is SYDVKM. The ends were cut back, 3 bases at V and 2 bases at J, with 14 bases in the middle. CDR3 protein: CASSFGTGVAYNEQFF. In nucleotides, the CDR3 is TGTGCCAGCAGTTTCGGAACGGGAGTGGCCTACAATGAGCAGTTCTTC.

This clone was seen a few times. This chain joins TRBV7-9 and TRBJ1-2; 8 nucleotides match TRBD1. After removal of 5 bases from V and 8 bases from J, the junction contained 7 bases not matched to a gene. The CDR3 runs 13 residues. CDR1 is SEHNR, CDR2 FQNEAQ, per germline (reference sequence). This CDR3 is CASSHGQGRGYTF. In nucleotides, the CDR3 is TGTGCCAGCAGCCATGGACAGGGAAGGGGCTACACCTTC.

This clone was recorded a few times. The chain employs TRBV30 and TRBJ2-7; a possible D gene is TRBD1 (6 bases). The CDR3 is 12 amino acids. The ends were cut back, 4 bases at V and 4 bases at J, with 11 bases in the middle. Per the germline V gene, CDR1 is GTSNPN and CDR2 is SVGIG (reference sequence). CDR3 sequence reads: CAWTGGGYEQYF. CDR3 DNA sequence: TGTGCCTGGACTGGGGGCGGATACGAGCAGTACTTC. Full variable domain (rest looked up from reference TRBV30 and TRBJ2-7): SQTIHQWPATLVQPVGSPLSLECTVEGTSNPNLYWYRQAAGRGLQLLFYSVGIGQISSEVPQNLSASRPQDRQFILSSKKLLLSDSGFYLCAWTGGGYEQYFGPGTRLTVT.

This clone was observed a few times. The chain employs TRBV7-8 and TRBJ2-5; D unclear. CDR3 length: 15 amino acids. V was cut by 1 base and J by 0 bases, with 9 bases left in between. Germline V gives CDR1 SGHVS, CDR2 FQNEAQ. The CDR3 sequence is CASSLVWAYQETQYF. The CDR3 DNA follows: TGTGCCAGCAGCTTAGTGTGGGCATACCAAGAGACCCAGTACTTC. Drawing the rest from reference TRBV7-8 and TRBJ2-5, the complete variable domain is GAGVSQSPRYKVAKRGQDVALRCDPISGHVSLFWYQQALGQGPEFLTYFQNEAQLDKSGLPSDRFFAERPEGSVSTLKIQRTQQEDSAVYLCASSLVWAYQETQYFGPGTRLLVL.

The chain joins TRBV7-8 to TRBJ2-2, with a possible D match to TRBD2 (5 bases). Deletions cut 5 bases from V and 5 bases from J, with 15 bases between. Germline CDR1 reads SGHVS; CDR2 reads FQNEAQ. The CDR3 has 15 amino acids. The CDR3 loop reads CASSPLARVTGELFF. The CDR3 coding sequence is TGTGCCAGCAGCCCGCTGGCGAGGGTAACCGGGGAGCTGTTTTTT.

This clone has just a few counts. The rearrangement uses TRBV2 and TRBJ2-5, with 8 bases identical to TRBD2. The J call may be mistaken, given a closer DNA end match to TRBJ2-7. The CDR3 loop spans 16 amino acids. CDR1 is SNHLY, CDR2 FYNNEI, per germline. CDR3 protein: CASNTWMGAGAAEQYF. The CDR3 nucleotides read TGTGCCAGCAACACTTGGATGGGAGCGGGAGCCGCCGAGCAGTACTTC.

There are a few counts of this clone. The rearrangement links TRBV6-1 to TRBJ1-2; 9 bases align to TRBD1. The CDR3 spans 15 residues. Unmatched junction bases numbered 11, after V lost 5 bases and J lost 7 bases. Germline CDR1 MNHNS, CDR2 SASEGT. The CDR3 region is CASSKTGTGNRGYTF. CDR3 DNA sequence: TGTGCCAGCAGTAAAACCGGGACAGGGAATCGTGGCTACACCTTC.

In this sample, this clone turned up a few times. The chain carries TRBV4-2 and TRBJ2-1; weak D call: TRBD2 (7 bases). The CDR3 is 13 amino acids. CDR1 LGHNA and CDR2 YNFKEQ come from the germline V gene. Trimming removed 3 bases from V and 8 bases from J, with 11 bases in between. CDR3 protein: CASSHQGGDEQFF. The CDR3 nucleotides read TGTGCCAGCAGCCACCAAGGGGGGGATGAGCAGTTCTTC.

V usage is TRBV5-8 and J usage is TRBJ2-3; D tentatively fits TRBD1 or TRBD2 (5 bases each). Between the trimmed V and J ends, which lost 2 bases and 2 bases, there was a span of 12 bases. Germline loops: CDR1 SGHTS, CDR2 YDEGEE. The CDR3 is 15 amino acids. CDR3 loop: CASSFGTGPTDTQYF. As DNA, the CDR3 is TGTGCCAGCAGCTTTGGGACGGGACCCACAGATACGCAGTATTTT. Based on the CDR3 plus reference TRBV5-8 and TRBJ2-3, the full variable domain is EAGVTQSPTHLIKTRGQQATLRCSPISGHTSVYWYQQALGLGLQFLLWYDEGEERNRGNFPPRFSGRQFPNYSSELNVNALELEDSALYLCASSFGTGPTDTQYFGPGTRLTVL.

This clone came up many times. This CDR3 is also generated by other DNA sequences in the sample. The chain links TRBV5-6 to TRBJ2-3, with 7 positions matching TRBD2. CDR1 SGHDT and CDR2 YYEEEE come from the germline V gene. There are 14 residues in the CDR3. V dropped 4 bases and J dropped 3; count of bases not matched to a gene: 5. CDR3: CASSPTGGTDTQYF. In nucleotides, the CDR3 is TGTGCCAGCAGCCCGACGGGGGGTACAGATACGCAGTATTTT.

This chain uses TRBV10-3 with TRBJ2-5; D perhaps matches TRBD2 (6 bases). CDR3 length equals 14 residues. The V gene's germline CDR1 is ENHRY and CDR2 SYGVKD. Trimming removed 0 bases from V and 4 bases from J, with 9 bases in between. The CDR3 sequence: CAISESAGTETQYF. The CDR3 DNA sequence: TGTGCCATCAGTGAGTCGGCGGGGACAGAGACCCAGTACTTC.

The V call is TRBV7-7, the J call TRBJ1-5; D remains unclear. This CDR3 spans 15 amino acids. V shed 4 bases and J shed 0 bases, with 10 bases lying between them. Germline CDR1 and CDR2: SSHAT and FNYEAQ (reference sequence). The CDR3 spells CASSCTENSNQPQHF. Here the CDR3 DNA reads TGTGCCAGCAGCTGTACAGAAAATAGCAATCAGCCCCAGCATTTT.